The source of this TCR beta chain is a study of response to subunit inactivated influenza vaccine. Study-wide results and limits: Authors suggested seasonal influenza vaccinations each recruit few new T cells.

In regard to this clonotype: Its specificity is unknown.

With 1 base removed from V and 10 bases from J, the gap between germline ends came to 12 bases. This CDR3 contains 14 residues. The germline gives CDR1 SGHKS, CDR2 YYEKEE (reference sequence). TCRdb fed the RT-PCR reads into MiXCR, producing one record per CDR3 protein. Here the sample spans hundreds of thousands of distinct CDR3 sequences, approximately 13% being singletons. Specimen: PBMCs from blood, collected about 6 weeks after vaccination. This receptor was taken from a man aged 50 or older who received an inactivated influenza vaccine. V and J are TRBV5-5 and TRBJ1-6, with D uncertain. The CDR3 is CASSLSGSRSPLHF. CDR3 bases: TGTGCCAGCAGCTTGTCCGGGTCCCGCTCACCCCTCCACTTT.